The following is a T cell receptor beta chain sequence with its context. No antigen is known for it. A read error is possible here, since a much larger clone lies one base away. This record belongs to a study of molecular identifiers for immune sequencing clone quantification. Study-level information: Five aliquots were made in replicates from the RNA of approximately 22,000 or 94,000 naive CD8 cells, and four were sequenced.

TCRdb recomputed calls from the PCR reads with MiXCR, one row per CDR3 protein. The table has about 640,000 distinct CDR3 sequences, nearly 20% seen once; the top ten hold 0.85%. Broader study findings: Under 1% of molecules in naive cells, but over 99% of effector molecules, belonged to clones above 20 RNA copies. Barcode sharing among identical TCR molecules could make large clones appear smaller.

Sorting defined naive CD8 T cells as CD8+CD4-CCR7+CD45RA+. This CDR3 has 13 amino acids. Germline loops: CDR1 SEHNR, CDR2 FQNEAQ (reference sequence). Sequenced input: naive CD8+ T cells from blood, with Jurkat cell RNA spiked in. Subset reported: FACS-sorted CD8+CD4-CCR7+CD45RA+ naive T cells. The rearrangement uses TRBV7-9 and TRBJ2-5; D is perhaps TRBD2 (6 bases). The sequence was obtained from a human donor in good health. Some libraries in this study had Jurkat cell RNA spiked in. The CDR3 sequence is CAGSLGSRETQYF. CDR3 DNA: TGTGCCGGCAGCCTCGGGAGCAGAGAGACCCAGTACTTC.